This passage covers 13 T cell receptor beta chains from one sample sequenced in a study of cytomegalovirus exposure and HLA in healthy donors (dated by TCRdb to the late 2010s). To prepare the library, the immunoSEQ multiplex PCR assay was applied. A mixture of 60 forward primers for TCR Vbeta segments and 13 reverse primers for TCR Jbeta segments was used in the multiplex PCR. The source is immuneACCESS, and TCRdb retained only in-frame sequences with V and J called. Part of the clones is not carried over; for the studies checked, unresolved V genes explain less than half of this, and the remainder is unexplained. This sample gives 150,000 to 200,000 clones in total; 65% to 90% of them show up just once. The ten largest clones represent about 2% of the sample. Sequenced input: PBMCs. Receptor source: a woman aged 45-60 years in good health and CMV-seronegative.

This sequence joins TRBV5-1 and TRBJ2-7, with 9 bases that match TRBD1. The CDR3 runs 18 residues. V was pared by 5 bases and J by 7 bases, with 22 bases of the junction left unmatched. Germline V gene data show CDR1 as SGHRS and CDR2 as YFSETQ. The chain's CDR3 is CASRAGTGSKGLLREQYF. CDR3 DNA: TGCGCCAGCAGGGCCGGGACAGGGTCAAAAGGGTTGTTGCGGGAGCAGTACTTC. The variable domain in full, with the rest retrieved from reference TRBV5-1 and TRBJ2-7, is KAGVTQTPRYLIKTRGQQVTLSCSPISGHRSVSWYQQTPGQGLQFLFEYFSETQRNKGNFPGRFSGRQFSNSRSEMNVSTLELGDSALYLCASRAGTGSKGLLREQYFGPGTRLTVT.

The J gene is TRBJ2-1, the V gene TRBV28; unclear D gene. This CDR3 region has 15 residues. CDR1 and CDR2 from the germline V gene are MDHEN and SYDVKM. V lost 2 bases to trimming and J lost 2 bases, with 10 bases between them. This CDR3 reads CASSLGGLTYNEQFF. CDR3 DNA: TGTGCCAGCAGTTTAGGCGGTCTTACCTACAATGAGCAGTTCTTC. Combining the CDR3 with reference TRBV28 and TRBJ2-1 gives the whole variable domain DVKVTQSSRYLVKRTGEKVFLECVQDMDHENMFWYRQDPGLGLRLIYFSYDVKMKEKGDIPEGYSVSREKKERFSLILESASTNQTSMYLCASSLGGLTYNEQFFGPGTRLTVL.

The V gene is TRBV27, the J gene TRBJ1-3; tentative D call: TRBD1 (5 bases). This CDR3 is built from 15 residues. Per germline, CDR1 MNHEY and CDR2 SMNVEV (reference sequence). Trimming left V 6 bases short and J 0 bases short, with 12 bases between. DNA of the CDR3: TGTGCCAGCAGAATCGACAGTCACTCTGGAAACACCATATATTTT. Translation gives CASRIDSHSGNTIYF.

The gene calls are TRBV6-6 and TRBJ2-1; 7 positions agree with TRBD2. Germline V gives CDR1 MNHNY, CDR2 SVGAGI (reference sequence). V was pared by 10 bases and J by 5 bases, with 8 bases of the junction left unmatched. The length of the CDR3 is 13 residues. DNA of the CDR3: TGTGCCACCTACCCCGGACTAGACAATGAGCAGTTCTTC. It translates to CATYPGLDNEQFF.

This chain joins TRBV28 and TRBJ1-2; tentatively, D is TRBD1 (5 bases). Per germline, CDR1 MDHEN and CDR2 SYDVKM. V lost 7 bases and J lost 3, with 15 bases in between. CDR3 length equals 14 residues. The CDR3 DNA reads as TGTGCCAGCACCCTTTGGGGGGAGGACTATGGCTACACCTTC. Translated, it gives CASTLWGEDYGYTF.

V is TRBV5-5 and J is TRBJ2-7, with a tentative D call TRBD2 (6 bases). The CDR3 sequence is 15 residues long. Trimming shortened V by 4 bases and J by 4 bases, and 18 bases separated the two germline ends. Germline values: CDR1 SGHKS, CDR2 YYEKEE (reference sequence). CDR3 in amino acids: CASSPPLSGRYEQYF. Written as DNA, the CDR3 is TGTGCCAGCAGCCCCCCGTTGAGCGGGCGGTACGAGCAGTACTTC.

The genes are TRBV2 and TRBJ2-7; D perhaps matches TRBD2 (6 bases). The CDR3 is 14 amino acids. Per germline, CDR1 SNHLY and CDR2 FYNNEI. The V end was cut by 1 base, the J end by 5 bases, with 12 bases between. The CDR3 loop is CASSEGGVIDEQYF. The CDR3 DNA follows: TGTGCCAGCAGTGAAGGGGGGGTAATCGACGAGCAGTACTTC.

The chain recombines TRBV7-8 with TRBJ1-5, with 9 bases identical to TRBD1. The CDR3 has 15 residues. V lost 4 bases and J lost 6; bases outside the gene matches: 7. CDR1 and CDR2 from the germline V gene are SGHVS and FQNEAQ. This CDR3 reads CASSSGQGRGQPQHF. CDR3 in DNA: TGTGCCAGCAGCTCTGGACAGGGGAGGGGTCAGCCCCAGCATTTT.

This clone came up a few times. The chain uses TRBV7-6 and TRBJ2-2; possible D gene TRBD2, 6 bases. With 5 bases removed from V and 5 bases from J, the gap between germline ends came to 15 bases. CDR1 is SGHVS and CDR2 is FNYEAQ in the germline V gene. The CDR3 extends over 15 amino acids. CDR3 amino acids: CASSARDSETGELFF. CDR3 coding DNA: TGTGCCAGCAGCGCCCGGGACTCAGAAACCGGGGAGCTGTTTTTT. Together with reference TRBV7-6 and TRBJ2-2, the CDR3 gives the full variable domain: GAGVSQSPRYKVTKRGQDVALRCDPISGHVSLYWYRQALGQGPEFLTYFNYEAQQDKSGLPNDRFSAERPEGSISTLTIQRTEQRDSAMYRCASSARDSETGELFFGEGSRLTVL.

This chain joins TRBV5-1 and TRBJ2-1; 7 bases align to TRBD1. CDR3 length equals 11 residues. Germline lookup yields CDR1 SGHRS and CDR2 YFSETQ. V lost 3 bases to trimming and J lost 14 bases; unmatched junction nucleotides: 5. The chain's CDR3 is CASSWDSEEFF. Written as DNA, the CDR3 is TGCGCCAGCAGCTGGGACAGCGAAGAGTTCTTC.

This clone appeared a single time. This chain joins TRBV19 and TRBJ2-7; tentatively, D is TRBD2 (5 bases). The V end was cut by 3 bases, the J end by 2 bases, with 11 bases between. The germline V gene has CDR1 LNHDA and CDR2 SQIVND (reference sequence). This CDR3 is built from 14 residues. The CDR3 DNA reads TGTGCCAGTAGTATTTCGGGAAGGGCCTACGAGCAGTACTTC. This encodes CASSISGRAYEQYF.

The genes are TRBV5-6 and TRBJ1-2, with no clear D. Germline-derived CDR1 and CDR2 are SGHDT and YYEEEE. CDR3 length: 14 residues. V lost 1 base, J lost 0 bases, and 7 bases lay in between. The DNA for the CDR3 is TGTGCCAGCAGCTTGTGGAGGGCTAACTATGGCTACACCTTC. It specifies CASSLWRANYGYTF.

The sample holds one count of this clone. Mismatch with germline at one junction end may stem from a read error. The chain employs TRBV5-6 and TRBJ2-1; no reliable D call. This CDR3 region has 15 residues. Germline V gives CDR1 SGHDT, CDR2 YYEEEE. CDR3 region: CASRLAQLPRDEQFF. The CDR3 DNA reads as TGTGCCAGCAGATTGGCACAGCTCCCTCGCGATGAGCAGTTCTTC.